This TCR beta chain was sequenced in a study of CD8+CD57+ T cells in acquired aplastic anemia. Across the study: The average for DNA from sorted CD4+ and CD8+ cells was 3.2 ug. Healthy donors averaged approximately 10 million reads for CD4+ cells.

This clonotype was seen ten or more times. As yet, its antigen is unknown. Notes on the study in general: CD8+ Simpson's diversity showed no significant patient-control difference. Patients and controls were found to share twenty-nine CD8+ CDR3 sequences.

The study profiled TCR beta VDJ and CDR3 using genomic DNA as template. One entry per CDR3 protein, called by TCRdb with MiXCR from the reads. The table includes about 160,000 distinct CDR3 sequences, around 40% detected once. This CDR3 is built from 14 residues. Germline lookup yields CDR1 DFQATT and CDR2 SNEGSKA (reference sequence). V lost 0 bases, J lost 4 bases, and 10 bases lay in between. The sequence derives from a human donor in good health. The sequenced sample consisted of sorted CD4+, CD8+, or CD8+CD57+ T cells (not recorded which) from PBMCs. The V and J genes are TRBV20-1 and TRBJ2-1; unclear D gene. CDR3 sequence: CSARDILPYNEQFF. CDR3 sequence (DNA): TGCAGTGCTAGAGATATCCTGCCTTACAATGAGCAGTTCTTC.